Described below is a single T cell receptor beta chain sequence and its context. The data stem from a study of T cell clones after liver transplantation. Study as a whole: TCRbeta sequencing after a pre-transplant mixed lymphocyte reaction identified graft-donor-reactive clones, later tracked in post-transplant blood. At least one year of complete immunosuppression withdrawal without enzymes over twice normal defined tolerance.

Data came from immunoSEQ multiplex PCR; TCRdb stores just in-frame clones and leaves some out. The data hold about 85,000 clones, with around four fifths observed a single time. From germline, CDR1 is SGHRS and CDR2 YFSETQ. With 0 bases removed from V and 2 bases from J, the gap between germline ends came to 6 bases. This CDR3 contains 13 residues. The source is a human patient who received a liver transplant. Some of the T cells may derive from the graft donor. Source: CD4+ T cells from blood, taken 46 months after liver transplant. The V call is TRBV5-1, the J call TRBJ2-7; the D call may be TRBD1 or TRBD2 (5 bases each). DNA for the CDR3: TGCGCCAGCAGCTTGGAGGGACCCTACGAGCAGTACTTC. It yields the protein CASSLEGPYEQYF.